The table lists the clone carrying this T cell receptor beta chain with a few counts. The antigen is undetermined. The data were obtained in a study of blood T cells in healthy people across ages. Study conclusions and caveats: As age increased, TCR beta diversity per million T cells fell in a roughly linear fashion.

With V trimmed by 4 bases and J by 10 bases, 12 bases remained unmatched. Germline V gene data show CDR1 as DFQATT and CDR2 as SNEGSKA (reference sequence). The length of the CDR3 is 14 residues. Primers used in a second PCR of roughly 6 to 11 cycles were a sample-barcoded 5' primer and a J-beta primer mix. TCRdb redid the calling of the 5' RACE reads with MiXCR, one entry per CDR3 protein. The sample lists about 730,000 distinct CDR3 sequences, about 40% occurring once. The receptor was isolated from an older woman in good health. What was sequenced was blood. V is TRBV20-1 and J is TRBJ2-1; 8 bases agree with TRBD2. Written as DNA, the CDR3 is TGCAGTGCTATTAGCGGGATCCCCCTACAGGAGCAGTTCTTC. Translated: CSAISGIPLQEQFF.